This is a list of T cell receptor beta chains from one sample in a study of cytomegalovirus exposure and HLA in healthy donors. TCRdb's table, derived via immunoSEQ multiplex PCR, lists solely in-frame clones and lacks some. Of roughly 150,000 clones listed, around 79% are singletons. The specimen sequenced was PBMCs. These receptors were taken from a male donor in good health and CMV-seronegative. The CDR3 runs from the conserved cysteine through the conserved F or W. Fields, in order: CDR3 protein, CDR3 DNA, D gene, J gene, V gene, clone size. D genes are given only for firm matches. Not every row has a clone size; where given, it reads once, few, many or a size class.

CASSPYGGATDTQYF	TGTGCCAGCAGTCCCTATGGGGGGGCCACAGATACGCAGTATTTT	.	TRBJ2-3	TRBV9	.
CASSPTSGGLEQYF	TGCGCCAGCAGCCCCACTAGCGGGGGGCTCGAGCAGTACTTC	TRBD2	TRBJ2-7	TRBV5-1	.
CASSFGGTDTQYF	TGTGCCAGCAGTTTCGGGGGAACAGATACGCAGTATTTT	.	TRBJ2-3	TRBV27	.
CASSFADSSYEQYF	TGTGCCAGCAGCTTCGCGGACAGCTCCTACGAGCAGTACTTC	.	TRBJ2-7	TRBV11-2	.
CASSKGQYQPQHF	TGTGCCAGCAGCAAAGGACAGTATCAGCCCCAGCATTTT	.	TRBJ1-5	TRBV5-5	.
CASSPDREYGYTF	TGTGCCAGCAGCCCAGACAGGGAATATGGCTACACCTTC	TRBD1	TRBJ1-2	TRBV11-1	few
CASSVRLAGGSEQYF	TGTGCCAGCAGTGTAAGACTAGCGGGGGGATCCGAGCAGTACTTC	TRBD2	TRBJ2-7	TRBV2	.
CASSLINSYYGYTF	TGTGCCAGCAGCTTAATAAACAGCTACTATGGCTACACCTTC	.	TRBJ1-2	TRBV11-3	.
CASSLRTSNTGELFF	TGTGCCAGCAGCTTACGGACTTCGAACACCGGGGAGCTGTTTTTT	.	TRBJ2-2	TRBV7-7	.
CASSFSGGAPGELFF	TGTGCCAGCAGCTTTAGCGGGGGGGCCCCCGGGGAGCTGTTTTTT	TRBD2	TRBJ2-2	TRBV7-2	.
CASRPGQGTHEQYF	TGTGCCAGCAGGCCCGGACAGGGGACCCACGAGCAGTACTTC	TRBD1	TRBJ2-7	TRBV6-6	.
CASSQDPGTEAFF	TGTGCCAGCAGCCAAGATCCCGGTACTGAAGCTTTCTTT	.	TRBJ1-1	TRBV14	.
CASSLGRGDSYSPLHF	TGTGCCAGCAGCTTAGGCAGAGGCGATTCTTATTCACCCCTCCACTTT	.	TRBJ1-6	TRBV13	.
CASSVRDTNTEAFF	TGTGCCAGCAGTGTTAGGGACACGAACACTGAAGCTTTCTTT	.	TRBJ1-1	TRBV2	.
CASSAIRGTEAFF	TGTGCCAGCAGCGCCATAAGGGGCACTGAAGCTTTCTTT	.	TRBJ1-1	TRBV9	.
CASSWGQVNYGYTF	TGCGCCAGCAGCTGGGGACAGGTTAACTATGGCTACACCTTC	TRBD1	TRBJ1-2	TRBV5-1	.
CASSLSSSGSYEQYF	TGCGCCAGCAGCTTATCATCCAGCGGTAGCTACGAGCAGTACTTC	.	TRBJ2-7	TRBV5-1	.
CSSSLSVGTSGTDTQYF	TGTTCCAGCAGCTTATCGGTTGGGACTAGCGGAACAGATACGCAGTATTTT	TRBD2	TRBJ2-3	TRBV7-9	.
CASSGQLGGEQYF	TGTGCCAGCAGCGGACAACTTGGGGGGGAGCAGTACTTC	.	TRBJ2-7	TRBV11-2	.
CASSEQGNTEAFF	TGTGCCAGCTCAGAACAGGGGAACACTGAAGCTTTCTTT	.	TRBJ1-1	TRBV18	.
CASSGQNAIANTGELFF	TGTGCCAGCAGCGGTCAAAACGCAATCGCGAACACCGGGGAGCTGTTTTTT	.	TRBJ2-2	TRBV27	.
CASSHKTGGGNQPQHF	TGTGCCAGTAGCCATAAAACAGGGGGCGGCAATCAGCCCCAGCATTTT	TRBD1	TRBJ1-5	TRBV19	.
CTSSQEKRGGRATDTQYF	TGCACCAGCAGCCAAGAGAAGCGGGGGGGCCGTGCTACAGATACGCAGTATTTT	.	TRBJ2-3	TRBV1	.
CASSGQGIPGANVLTF	TGTGCCAGCAGTGGACAGGGTATTCCTGGGGCCAACGTCCTGACTTTC	TRBD1	TRBJ2-6	TRBV2	.
CASSTRGDLYEQYF	TGTGCCAGCAGCACGCGGGGCGACCTCTACGAGCAGTACTTC	.	TRBJ2-7	TRBV9	.
CASSYSQGATYGYTF	TGTGCCAGCAGTTACTCCCAGGGGGCGACCTATGGCTACACCTTC	TRBD1	TRBJ1-2	TRBV6-6	once
CASSPQGDYGYTF	TGTGCCAGCAGCCCACAGGGAGACTATGGCTACACCTTC	.	TRBJ1-2	TRBV14	.
CASSPGTSGRSYEQYF	TGCGCCAGCAGCCCAGGGACTAGCGGGAGGAGCTACGAGCAGTACTTC	TRBD2	TRBJ2-7	TRBV5-1	once
CASTSGGQPQHF	TGTGCCAGCACCTCAGGGGGCCAGCCCCAGCATTTT	TRBD1	TRBJ1-5	TRBV7-4	.
CASSFLVGGTYNEQFF	TGTGCCAGCAGCTTTCTAGTGGGGGGAACTTACAATGAGCAGTTCTTC	.	TRBJ2-1	TRBV7-9	.
CASRAGEGNEQFF	TGTGCCAGCAGGGCAGGGGAAGGCAATGAGCAGTTCTTC	.	TRBJ2-1	TRBV6-4	few
CASRAGSTHGTQYF	TGTGCCAGCAGGGCCGGGTCAACGCACGGTACGCAGTATTTT	.	TRBJ2-3	TRBV2	.
CASSTLGQGDYGYTF	TGTGCCAGCAGCACACTGGGACAGGGAGACTATGGCTACACCTTC	TRBD1	TRBJ1-2	TRBV7-2	.
CASSVGAFPGNTIYF	TGTGCCAGCAGCGTAGGGGCCTTCCCTGGAAACACCATATATTTT	.	TRBJ1-3	TRBV9	.
CASSRQGGGTEAFF	TGTGCCAGCAGCCGCCAGGGAGGGGGCACTGAAGCTTTCTTT	.	TRBJ1-1	TRBV14	.
CASSSAAGEGVEKLFF	TGCGCCAGCAGCTCCGCCGCAGGGGAAGGGGTTGAAAAACTGTTTTTT	.	TRBJ1-4	TRBV5-1	.
CASSTSGSHNEQFF	TGTGCCAGCAGCACTAGCGGCAGCCACAATGAGCAGTTCTTC	TRBD2	TRBJ2-1	TRBV7-9	.
CASSRQVNTEAFF	TGTGCCAGCAGTAGACAGGTGAACACTGAAGCTTTCTTT	.	TRBJ1-1	TRBV27	.
CASSSRQGSGNTIYF	TGTGCCAGCAGCTCCAGACAGGGATCTGGAAACACCATATATTTT	TRBD1	TRBJ1-3	TRBV7-3	.
CASSVGQVNTEAFF	TGTGCCAGCAGCGTAGGACAGGTCAACACTGAAGCTTTCTTT	.	TRBJ1-1	TRBV9	.
CASSLAGTGEGTEAFF	TGTGCCAGCAGCTTAGCTGGGACAGGGGAGGGTACTGAAGCTTTCTTT	TRBD1	TRBJ1-1	TRBV7-9	.
CASSITGVTNEKLFF	TGTGCCAGTAGTATCACGGGGGTAACTAATGAAAAACTGTTTTTT	.	TRBJ1-4	TRBV19	.
CSSSSNSDTRYGYTF	TGTTCCAGCAGCTCCAACTCGGACACGCGCTATGGCTACACCTTC	.	TRBJ1-2	TRBV7-9	.
CASRGTRNTGELFF	TGTGCCAGCAGAGGGACTAGGAACACCGGGGAGCTGTTTTTT	TRBD2	TRBJ2-2	TRBV2	.
CASTPGRDTIYEQYF	TGTGCCAGCACCCCAGGTCGAGACACCATCTACGAGCAGTACTTC	.	TRBJ2-7	TRBV6-1	.
CASSLGERGGYEQYF	TGCGCCAGCAGCTTGGGGGAGCGGGGGGGATACGAGCAGTACTTC	TRBD2	TRBJ2-7	TRBV5-1	.
CASSPLAGLTGELFF	TGTGCCAGCAGCCCCCTAGCGGGTTTAACCGGGGAGCTGTTTTTT	TRBD2	TRBJ2-2	TRBV7-2	.
CTSSSLPGKLFF	TGTACCAGCAGTTCTCTACCCGGGAAACTGTTTTTT	.	TRBJ1-4	TRBV28	.
CARSLIDSIYGYTF	TGTGCCAGAAGCTTGATAGACTCCATCTATGGCTACACCTTC	.	TRBJ1-2	TRBV5-3	.
CASSFYGQGVGYTF	TGCGCCAGCAGCTTCTACGGACAGGGTGTCGGCTACACCTTC	TRBD1	TRBJ1-2	TRBV5-1	.
CASSSLQTGNNSPLHF	TGCGCCAGCAGCTCCCTCCAGACAGGGAATAATTCACCCCTCCACTTT	TRBD1	TRBJ1-6	TRBV5-1	.